A single sample is the source of the 12 T cell receptor beta chains below, sequenced in a study of PD-1 blockade in mismatch repair-deficient tumors. Produced via immunoSEQ multiplex PCR; TCRdb's table is partial and in-frame only. The top ten hold around 3.3% of the sample, which has under 50,000 clones, around three quarters seen once. Here the sequenced sample was PBMCs, taken before pembrolizumab treatment. The receptors here all came from an adult with mismatch repair-deficient cancer.

This clone has a single count. The gene calls are TRBV12-5 and TRBJ2-7; 12 positions match TRBD1. Germline V CDR1 and CDR2: LGHNT, FRNRAP. The trim removed 6 bases at V and 4 bases at J, leaving 4 bases unmatched. The CDR3 contains 14 residues. CDR3 in DNA: TGTGCTAGTGGGGCGGGACAGGGGGCATACGAGCAGTACTTC. It encodes CASGAGQGAYEQYF.

The chain has TRBV9 and TRBJ2-5, with 7 bases that match TRBD1. V dropped 4 bases and J dropped 1; count of bases not matched to a gene: 10. Germline CDR1 and CDR2: SGDLS and YYNGEE. The CDR3 runs to 16 residues. The CDR3 region is CASSQGGSVAQETQYF. The CDR3 DNA reads TGTGCCAGCAGCCAAGGGGGCTCGGTAGCCCAAGAGACCCAGTACTTC.

The chain uses TRBV12-2 and TRBJ2-7; TRBD1 is the table's D call and was not checked against the DNA. TRBV12-2 is annotated as a pseudogene. The CDR3 totals 17 residues. The DNA of the CDR3 is TGTGCAAGTCGCGTCCCGGGACAAGAAAGAGCCTACTACGAGCAGTACTTC. Its protein is CASRVPGQERAYYEQYF.

The chain joins TRBV9 to TRBJ2-7; D gene uncertain. V gave up 4 bases and J gave up 4 bases, with 15 bases separating them. The CDR3 has 14 amino acids. Germline loops: CDR1 SGDLS, CDR2 YYNGEE. CDR3 amino acids: CASSPTSLEYEQYF. CDR3 bases: TGTGCCAGCAGCCCCACGTCCCTAGAATACGAGCAGTACTTC. The full variable domain, in which reference TRBV9 and TRBJ2-7 provide the parts outside the CDR3, is DSGVTQTPKHLITATGQRVTLRCSPRSGDLSVYWYQQSLDQGLQFLIQYYNGEERAKGNILERFSAQQFPDLHSELNLSSLELGDSALYFCASSPTSLEYEQYFGPGTRLTVT.

The rearrangement links TRBV6-1 to TRBJ1-4; no firm D call. Germline V gene lookup returns CDR1 MNHNS and CDR2 SASEGT. With 6 bases removed from V and 5 bases from J, the gap between germline ends came to 13 bases. The CDR3 consists of 14 residues. Written as DNA, the CDR3 is TGTGCCAGCAGGACTAGACCGGGAAATGAAAAACTGTTTTTT. It yields the protein CASRTRPGNEKLFF.

The table lists this clone with many counts. Germline is not matched at one junction end, which may reflect a read error. The rearrangement links TRBV7-7 to TRBJ2-7, with D unresolved. Germline CDR1 is SSHAT and CDR2 is FNYEAQ (reference sequence). The CDR3 has 13 residues. The CDR3 region is CASSLRLGYEQYF. CDR3 DNA sequence: TGTGCTAGCAGCTTACGTCTGGGGTACGAGCAGTACTTC. The entire variable domain, with the rest obtained from reference TRBV7-7 and TRBJ2-7, is as follows: GAGVSQSPRYKVTKRGQDVTLRCDPISSHATLYWYQQALGQGPEFLTYFNYEAQPDKSGLPSDRFSAERPEGSISTLTIQRTEQRDSAMYRCASSLRLGYEQYFGPGTRLTVT.

The V call is TRBV11-2, the J call TRBJ2-1; 9 bases line up with TRBD2. The trim removed 4 bases at V and 6 bases at J, leaving 13 bases unmatched. This CDR3 is 17 amino acids long. The germline gives CDR1 SGHAT, CDR2 FQNNGV. DNA of the CDR3: TGTGCCAGCAGCTACCGGGGACTAGCTTTACTCGGCAATGAGCAGTTCTTC. It specifies CASSYRGLALLGNEQFF.

The rearrangement links TRBV5-1 to TRBJ1-4, with D possibly being TRBD1 (5 bases). Germline V lookup: CDR1 SGHRS, CDR2 YFSETQ. Trimming took off 5 bases at V and 4 bases at J, with 12 bases between the two ends. CDR3 length: 14 residues. CDR3 bases: TGCGCCAGCAGAACAGAGGGACTTAATGAAAAACTGTTTTTT. Translated: CASRTEGLNEKLFF. The full variable domain, rest sourced from reference TRBV5-1 and TRBJ1-4, is KAGVTQTPRYLIKTRGQQVTLSCSPISGHRSVSWYQQTPGQGLQFLFEYFSETQRNKGNFPGRFSGRQFSNSRSEMNVSTLELGDSALYLCASRTEGLNEKLFFGSGTQLSVL.

The rearrangement links TRBV19 to TRBJ2-1, with 15 bases that match TRBD2. The J segment lost 3 bases and the V segment lost 5 bases, leaving 5 bases of the junction unmatched. The length of the CDR3 is 17 residues. Germline assignment: CDR1 LNHDA and CDR2 SQIVND (reference sequence). CDR3 DNA sequence: TGTGCCAGTAGTCAGGGACTAGCGGGAGGTTTCTACAATGAGCAGTTCTTC. As protein: CASSQGLAGGFYNEQFF. The full variable domain, its missing parts supplied by reference TRBV19 and TRBJ2-1, is DGGITQSPKYLFRKEGQNVTLSCEQNLNHDAMYWYRQDPGQGLRLIYYSQIVNDFQKGDIAEGYSVSREKKESFPLTVTSAQKNPTAFYLCASSQGLAGGFYNEQFFGPGTRLTVL.

The chain recombines TRBV5-6 with TRBJ1-1; no clear D. The CDR3 spans 15 residues. V lost 4 bases to trimming and J lost 5 bases, with 18 bases between them. CDR1 is SGHDT and CDR2 is YYEEEE in the germline V gene. The CDR3 sequence: CASSHLSRQGTEAFF. The CDR3 DNA follows: TGTGCCAGCAGCCACCTGTCGAGGCAAGGGACTGAAGCTTTCTTT. Combining the CDR3 with reference TRBV5-6 and TRBJ1-1 gives the whole variable domain DAGVTQSPTHLIKTRGQQVTLRCSPKSGHDTVSWYQQALGQGPQFIFQYYEEEERQRGNFPDRFSGHQFPNYSSELNVNALLLGDSALYLCASSHLSRQGTEAFFGQGTRLTVV.

The chain joins TRBV6-6 to TRBJ1-2; D might be TRBD1 (6 bases). Germline V gene data show CDR1 as MNHNY and CDR2 as SVGAGI (reference sequence). Trimming removed 6 bases from V and 7 bases from J, with 21 bases in between. The CDR3 consists of 15 residues. CDR3 coding DNA: TGTGCCAGCAGCGAGGTCGCACAGGGTGTCGGTGGCTACACCTTC. Translation: CASSEVAQGVGGYTF.

V gene TRBV10-3 combines with J gene TRBJ2-7, with D tentatively TRBD1 (5 bases). The CDR3 consists of 12 residues. V shed 8 bases and J shed 1 base, with 9 bases lying between them. Germline V gene lookup returns CDR1 ENHRY and CDR2 SYGVKD. The CDR3 protein is CAISAGSYEQYF. The DNA for the CDR3 is TGTGCCATCTCTGCAGGGTCCTACGAGCAGTACTTC.